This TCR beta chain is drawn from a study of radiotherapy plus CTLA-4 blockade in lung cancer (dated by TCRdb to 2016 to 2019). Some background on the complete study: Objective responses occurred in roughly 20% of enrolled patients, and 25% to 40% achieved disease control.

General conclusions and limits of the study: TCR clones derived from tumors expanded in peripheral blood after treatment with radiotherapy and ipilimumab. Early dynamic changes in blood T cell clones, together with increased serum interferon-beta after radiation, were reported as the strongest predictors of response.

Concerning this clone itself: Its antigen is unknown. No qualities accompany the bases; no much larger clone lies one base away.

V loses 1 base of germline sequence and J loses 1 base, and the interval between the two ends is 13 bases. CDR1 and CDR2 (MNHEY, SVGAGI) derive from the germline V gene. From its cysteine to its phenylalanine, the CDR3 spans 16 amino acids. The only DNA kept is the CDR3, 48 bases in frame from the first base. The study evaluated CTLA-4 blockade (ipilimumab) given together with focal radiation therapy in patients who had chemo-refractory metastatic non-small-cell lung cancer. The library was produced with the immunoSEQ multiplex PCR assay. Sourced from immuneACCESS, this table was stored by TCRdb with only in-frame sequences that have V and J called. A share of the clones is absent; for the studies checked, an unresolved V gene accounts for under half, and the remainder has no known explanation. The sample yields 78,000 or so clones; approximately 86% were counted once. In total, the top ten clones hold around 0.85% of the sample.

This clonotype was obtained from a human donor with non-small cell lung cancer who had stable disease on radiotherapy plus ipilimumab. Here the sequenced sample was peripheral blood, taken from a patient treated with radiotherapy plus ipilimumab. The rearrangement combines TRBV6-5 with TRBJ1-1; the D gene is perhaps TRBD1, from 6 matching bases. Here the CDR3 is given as CASSYLQQGGNTEAFF. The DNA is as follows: TGTGCCAGCAGTTACTTACAACAGGGTGGGAACACTGAAGCTTTCTTT.